These T cell receptor beta chains were read from a single sample in a study of cytomegalovirus exposure and HLA in healthy donors. The data were produced by immunoSEQ multiplex PCR, yet TCRdb's version contains in-frame clones alone and is incomplete. The sample lists 200,000 or so clones; around 83% were seen once. Sequencing was carried out using PBMCs. Receptors were obtained from a woman aged 45-59 years in good health and CMV-seropositive. Both conserved end residues are part of each CDR3. Fields, in order: CDR3 length, J gene, V gene, clone size, D gene, CDR3 DNA, CDR3 protein. A D gene is named only where the DNA matches it firmly. Rows give clone size only sometimes, using once, few, many, or a class for an expanded clone.

CDR3 length: 13; J gene: TRBJ2-4; V gene: TRBV6-1; clone size: NA; D gene: NA; CDR3 DNA: TGTGCCAGCAGTCCCGGACAGAAAAACATTCAGTACTTC; CDR3 protein: CASSPGQKNIQYF
CDR3 length: 14; J gene: TRBJ1-1; V gene: TRBV6-6; clone size: NA; D gene: NA; CDR3 DNA: TGTGCCAGCAGGAATTCACAGGGGAACACTGAAGCTTTCTTT; CDR3 protein: CASRNSQGNTEAFF
CDR3 length: 10; J gene: TRBJ1-6; V gene: TRBV28; clone size: NA; D gene: NA; CDR3 DNA: TGTGCCACTTATAATTCACCCCTCCACTTT; CDR3 protein: CATYNSPLHF
CDR3 length: 16; J gene: TRBJ1-5; V gene: TRBV2; clone size: NA; D gene: NA; CDR3 DNA: TGTGCCAGCAGTGAAGCTGGACAGATTCTCAATCAGCCCCAGCATTTT; CDR3 protein: CASSEAGQILNQPQHF
CDR3 length: 14; J gene: TRBJ1-2; V gene: TRBV6-4; clone size: NA; D gene: TRBD1; CDR3 DNA: TGTGCCAGCCTCCCCTGGGACAGGGGGGTCGGCTACACCTTC; CDR3 protein: CASLPWDRGVGYTF
CDR3 length: 16; J gene: TRBJ2-3; V gene: TRBV19; clone size: NA; D gene: TRBD2; CDR3 DNA: TGTGCCAGTAAACGTTTCTTAGCGGGGAGCACAGATACGCAGTATTTT; CDR3 protein: CASKRFLAGSTDTQYF
CDR3 length: 13; J gene: TRBJ1-4; V gene: TRBV7-9; clone size: NA; D gene: NA; CDR3 DNA: TGTGCCAGCAGCAGCAGGGGAGTTGGAAAACTGTTTTTT; CDR3 protein: CASSSRGVGKLFF
CDR3 length: 15; J gene: TRBJ2-1; V gene: TRBV27; clone size: few; D gene: TRBD2; CDR3 DNA: TGTGCCAGCAGTTTACGACTAGCGGGAGACAATGAGCAGTTCTTC; CDR3 protein: CASSLRLAGDNEQFF
CDR3 length: 13; J gene: TRBJ1-2; V gene: TRBV19; clone size: NA; D gene: NA; CDR3 DNA: TGTGCCAGTAGTATGTGGGCTGCGTATGGCTACACCTTC; CDR3 protein: CASSMWAAYGYTF
CDR3 length: 18; J gene: TRBJ2-3; V gene: TRBV4-1; clone size: NA; D gene: TRBD2; CDR3 DNA: TGCGCCAGCAGCCAGGACCAAGATAGCGGGGGGGGCACAGATACGCAGTATTTT; CDR3 protein: CASSQDQDSGGGTDTQYF
CDR3 length: 13; J gene: TRBJ2-7; V gene: TRBV7-2; clone size: NA; D gene: NA; CDR3 DNA: TGTGCCAGCAGCTTCGAGGTGGCCTACGAGCAGTACTTC; CDR3 protein: CASSFEVAYEQYF
CDR3 length: 16; J gene: TRBJ1-2; V gene: TRBV19; clone size: NA; D gene: NA; CDR3 DNA: TGTGCCAGTATTAAGGGCGGACGGGGGGCCAACTCTGGCTACACCTTC; CDR3 protein: CASIKGGRGANSGYTF
CDR3 length: 14; J gene: TRBJ1-5; V gene: TRBV7-6; clone size: NA; D gene: TRBD1; CDR3 DNA: TGTGCCAGCAGCTCCGGGACAGTCAATCAGCCCCAGCATTTT; CDR3 protein: CASSSGTVNQPQHF
CDR3 length: 15; J gene: TRBJ2-5; V gene: TRBV18; clone size: NA; D gene: TRBD1; CDR3 DNA: TGTGCCAGCTCGCTAAACAGGGGTCAGGTAGAGACCCAGTACTTC; CDR3 protein: CASSLNRGQVETQYF
CDR3 length: 13; J gene: TRBJ1-2; V gene: TRBV18; clone size: NA; D gene: NA; CDR3 DNA: TGTGCCAGCTCACCATCGGGAAACTATGGCTACACCTTC; CDR3 protein: CASSPSGNYGYTF
CDR3 length: 14; J gene: TRBJ2-2; V gene: TRBV9; clone size: NA; D gene: NA; CDR3 DNA: TGTGCCAGCTCTTCCAGCGGGTTCACCGGGGAGCTGTTTTTT; CDR3 protein: CASSSSGFTGELFF
CDR3 length: 16; J gene: TRBJ2-1; V gene: TRBV5-4; clone size: NA; D gene: TRBD2; CDR3 DNA: TGTGCCAGCAGCTTTAAAAGAAGCGGGGTATACAATGAGCAGTTCTTC; CDR3 protein: CASSFKRSGVYNEQFF
CDR3 length: 17; J gene: TRBJ2-1; V gene: TRBV30; clone size: NA; D gene: TRBD2; CDR3 DNA: TGTGCCTGGAGCCGAGGCCTCACTAGCGGGAGGGCGGATGAGCAGTTCTTC; CDR3 protein: CAWSRGLTSGRADEQFF